This T cell receptor beta chain was captured by sequencing in a study of T cell responses to AZD1222 COVID-19 vaccine. Repertoires were generated with immunoSEQ multiplex PCR, while TCRdb's copy carries only in-frame clones and drops some. The sample lists just under 150,000 clones, about 86% occurring once. Recipients boosted at about 4 weeks or about 12 weeks are pooled. This CDR3 spans 13 amino acids. The V and J ends lost 7 bases and 4 bases respectively, with 14 bases between them. Per the germline V gene, CDR1 is WSHSY and CDR2 is SAAADI. The input for sequencing was peripheral blood, taken 28 days after the second AZD1222 dose. This rearrangement joins TRBV10-2 to TRBJ2-7, with D possibly matching TRBD2 (5 bases). The clonotype was recovered from an adult who received the AZD1222 COVID-19 vaccine. CDR3 amino acids: CASKSEDLYEQYF. The CDR3 nucleotides read TGCGCCAGCAAATCGGAGGACCTATACGAGCAGTACTTC.